This TCR beta chain was sequenced in a study of low-dose radiotherapy and immunotherapy resistance in tumors (dated by TCRdb to between 2020 and 2023). Looking at the study overall: In Cohort 1, each fraction delivered 0.5 Gy every 2 weeks, and the prescribed total PTV dose was 6.5 Gy. Patients in Cohort 2 were given 1 Gy per fraction every two weeks, for a total of 13 Gy across 26 weeks. Patients were given nivolumab as a 240 mg flat dose every two weeks and ipilimumab at 1 mg/kg every six weeks, with both drugs delivered intravenously. The trial did not randomize participants into treatment groups. Eight patients were included in the translational analysis: three from the first dose cohort and the first five from the second dose cohort. Every two weeks, patients got intravenous cyclophosphamide at 200 mg/m2, given one day ahead of each radiation and immunotherapy administration. Patients took aspirin 300 mg orally once daily for four cycles, starting on cycle 1 day 1.

What this sample's time point label stands for: after trial treatment. The treatment or condition label, read with the paper, signifies: LDRT plus nivolumab, ipilimumab, low-dose cyclophosphamide and aspirin (RACIN trial). The donors came from RACIN, which was a single-arm phase I dose-escalation trial that paired nivolumab and ipilimumab with aspirin, low-dose cyclophosphamide and low-dose radiotherapy. Eligible patients had advanced, TIL-negative solid tumors. In its sample, this clonotype was seen many times. The antigen this receptor binds is unknown. No base quality information exists; no much larger clone differs at one position. The sequencing machine was an Illumina HiSeq 2500. First-strand cDNA was synthesized using Superscript III and a set of TRAV- and TRBV-specific primers, so that both TCRalpha and TCRbeta chains were covered. TCRs were amplified for 20 PCR cycles with Phusion, using a constant-region primer paired with the adapter attached to the V primers. The isolated mRNA was amplified using the MessageAmp II aRNA Amplification Kit, with in vitro transcription performed for approximately 16 hours at 37 degrees C. The Dynabeads mRNA DIRECT Purification Kit was used to isolate the mRNA for TCR sequencing. Indexed Illumina adapters were added in a second approximately 26-cycle Phusion PCR, and the resulting products were purified with AMPure XP beads. As for the original processing: Custom Perl scripts pooled TCR sequences encoding the same protein, removed out-of-frame sequences and computed each clonotype's abundance. Any TCR sequence supported by only a single read was excluded from analysis. Shannon entropy, Gini index, clonality, richness, and the frequency of TCRs shared between repertoires were included as repertoire metrics. TCRdb trimmed public reads at Q25 via fastp, called clones via MiXCR and kept in-frame beta chains. Under each unique CDR3 protein, matching rows form one entry showing the most common genes and DNA. The V and J calls here are based on TCRdb, not the publication. Within this sample are about 100,000 distinct CDR3 sequences, with roughly 20% of them counted one time only. The ten most abundant clones make up roughly 3.9% of the sample.

The clonotype was recovered from a male donor with prostate cancer. The sample was PBMCs, taken after low-dose radiotherapy plus immunotherapy.

The DNA sequence follows: TGCAGTGCTAGCGCGGGGGGGATCACAGATACGCAGTATTTT. This codes for CSASAGGITDTQYF. The V and J segments used are TRBV20-1 and TRBJ2-3, with TRBD2 matching 9 junction bases. V trim: 3 bases; J trim: 2 bases; unmatched bases: 3. In the germline V gene (reference sequence), CDR1 corresponds to DFQATT and CDR2 to SNEGSKA. The CDR3 sequence holds 14 residues, the cysteine and phenylalanine included. Left in the record is the CDR3 DNA by itself, 42 bases read in frame from the first base.